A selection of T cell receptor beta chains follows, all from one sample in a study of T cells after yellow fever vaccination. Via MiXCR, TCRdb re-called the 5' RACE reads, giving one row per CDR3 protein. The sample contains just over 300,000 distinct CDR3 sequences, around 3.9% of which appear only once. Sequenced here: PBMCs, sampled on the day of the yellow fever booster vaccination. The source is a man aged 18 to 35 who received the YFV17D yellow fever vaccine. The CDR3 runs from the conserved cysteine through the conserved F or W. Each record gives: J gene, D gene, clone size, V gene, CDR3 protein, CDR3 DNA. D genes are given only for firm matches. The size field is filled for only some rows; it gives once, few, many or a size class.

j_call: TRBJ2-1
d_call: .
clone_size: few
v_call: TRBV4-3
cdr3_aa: CASSQDPTRSEQFF
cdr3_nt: TGCGCCAGCAGCCAAGACCCGACCCGTAGTGAGCAGTTCTTC

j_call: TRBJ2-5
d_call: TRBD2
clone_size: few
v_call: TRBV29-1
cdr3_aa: CSVEVSGGLETQYF
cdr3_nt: TGCAGCGTTGAAGTTAGCGGGGGGTTGGAGACCCAGTACTTC

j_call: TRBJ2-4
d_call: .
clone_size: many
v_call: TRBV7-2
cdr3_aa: CASSFPRQGKNIQYF
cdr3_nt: TGTGCCAGCAGTTTTCCAAGACAAGGCAAAAACATTCAGTACTTC

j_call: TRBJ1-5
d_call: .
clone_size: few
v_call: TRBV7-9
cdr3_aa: CASSLGWAGDILEPQHF
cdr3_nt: TGTGCCAGCAGCTTAGGATGGGCAGGGGACATATTGGAGCCCCAGCATTTT

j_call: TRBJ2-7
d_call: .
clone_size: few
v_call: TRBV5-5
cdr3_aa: CASSFTGLIAYEQYF
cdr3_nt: TGTGCCAGCAGCTTTACAGGGTTAATAGCCTACGAGCAGTACTTC

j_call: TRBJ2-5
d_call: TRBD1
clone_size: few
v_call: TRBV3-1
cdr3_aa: CASSLPPGQGAGTQYF
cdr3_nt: TGTGCCAGCAGCCTCCCCCCGGGACAGGGGGCTGGGACCCAGTACTTC

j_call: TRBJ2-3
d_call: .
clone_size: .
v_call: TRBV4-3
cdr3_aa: CASSQDTRNPHTDTQYF
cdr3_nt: TGCGCCAGCAGCCAAGATACGCGGAACCCCCACACAGATACGCAGTATTTT

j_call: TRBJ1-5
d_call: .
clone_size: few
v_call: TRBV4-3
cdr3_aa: CASSQAVGDGPQHF
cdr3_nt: TGCGCCAGCAGCCAAGCAGTGGGGGATGGACCCCAGCATTTT

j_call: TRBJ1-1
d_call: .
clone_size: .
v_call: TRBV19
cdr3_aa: CASTTDQGAEAFF
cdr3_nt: TGTGCCAGTACCACCGACCAGGGCGCTGAAGCTTTCTTT

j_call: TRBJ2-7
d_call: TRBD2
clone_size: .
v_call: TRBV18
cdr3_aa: CASSRTSGTSYEQYF
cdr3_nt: TGTGCCAGCTCAAGGACTAGCGGGACCTCCTACGAGCAGTACTTC

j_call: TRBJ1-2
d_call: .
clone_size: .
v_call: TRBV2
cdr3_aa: CASSDLMGAVTGYTF
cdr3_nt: TGTGCCAGCAGTGACCTTATGGGGGCGGTTACTGGCTACACCTTC

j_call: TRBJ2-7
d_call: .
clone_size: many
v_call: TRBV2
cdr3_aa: CASSERRAGPEQYF
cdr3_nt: TGTGCCAGCAGTGAACGTAGGGCTGGTCCCGAGCAGTACTTC

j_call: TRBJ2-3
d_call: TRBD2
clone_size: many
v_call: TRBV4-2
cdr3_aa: CASSQSSGVADTQYF
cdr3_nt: TGTGCCAGCAGTCAAAGCAGCGGGGTGGCAGATACGCAGTATTTT

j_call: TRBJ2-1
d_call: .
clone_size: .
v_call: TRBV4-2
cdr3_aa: CASSHPLAARGNEQFF
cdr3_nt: TGTGCCAGCAGCCACCCTTTAGCGGCCCGCGGGAATGAGCAGTTCTTC

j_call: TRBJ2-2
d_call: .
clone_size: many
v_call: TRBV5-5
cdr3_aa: CASSPGGELFF
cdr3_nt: TGTGCCAGCAGCCCCGGGGGGGAGCTGTTTTTT

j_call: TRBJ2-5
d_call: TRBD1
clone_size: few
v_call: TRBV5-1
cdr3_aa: CASSSPGQQETQYF
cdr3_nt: TGCGCCAGCAGCTCCCCGGGACAGCAAGAGACCCAGTACTTC

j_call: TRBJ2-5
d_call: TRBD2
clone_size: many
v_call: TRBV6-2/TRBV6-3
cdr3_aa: CASSSSGDRETQYF
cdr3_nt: TGTGCCAGCAGTTCTAGCGGCGATCGGGAGACCCAGTACTTC

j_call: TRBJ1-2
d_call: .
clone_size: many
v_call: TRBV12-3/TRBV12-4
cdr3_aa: CASSGRLGAKPGYTF
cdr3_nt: TGTGCCAGCAGTGGACGTTTAGGGGCTAAGCCTGGCTACACCTTC

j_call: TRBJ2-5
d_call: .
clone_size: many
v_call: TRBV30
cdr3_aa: CAWSVQGETQYF
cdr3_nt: TGTGCCTGGAGTGTACAGGGTGAGACCCAGTACTTC

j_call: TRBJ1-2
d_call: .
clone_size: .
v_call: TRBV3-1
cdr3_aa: CASSLRELGYTF
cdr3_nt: TGTGCCAGCAGTTTAAGGGAGCTAGGCTACACCTTC

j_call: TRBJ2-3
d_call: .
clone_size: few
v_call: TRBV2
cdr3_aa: CASSEGPNTDTQYF
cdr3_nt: TGTGCCAGCAGTGAGGGACCAAACACAGATACGCAGTATTTT

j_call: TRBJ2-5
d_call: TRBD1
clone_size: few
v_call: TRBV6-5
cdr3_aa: CASNRQGQETQYF
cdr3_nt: TGTGCCAGCAACCGACAGGGGCAAGAGACCCAGTACTTC

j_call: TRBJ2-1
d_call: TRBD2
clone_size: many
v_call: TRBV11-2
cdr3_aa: CASSPLAGVSEQFF
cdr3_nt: TGTGCCAGCAGCCCACTAGCGGGGGTCAGTGAGCAGTTCTTC